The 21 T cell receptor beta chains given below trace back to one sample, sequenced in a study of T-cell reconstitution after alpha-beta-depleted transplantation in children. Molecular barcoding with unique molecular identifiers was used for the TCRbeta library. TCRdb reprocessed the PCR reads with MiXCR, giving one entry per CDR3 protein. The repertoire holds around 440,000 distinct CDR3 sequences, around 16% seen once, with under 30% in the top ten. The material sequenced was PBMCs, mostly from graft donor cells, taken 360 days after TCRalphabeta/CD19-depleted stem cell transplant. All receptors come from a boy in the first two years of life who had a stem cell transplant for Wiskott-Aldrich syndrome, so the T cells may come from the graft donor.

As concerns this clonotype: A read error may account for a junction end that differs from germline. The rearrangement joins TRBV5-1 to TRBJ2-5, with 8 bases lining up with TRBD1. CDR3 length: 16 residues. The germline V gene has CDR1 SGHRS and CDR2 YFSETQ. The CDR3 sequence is CASGLAPGQDEETQYF. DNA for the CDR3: TGCGCCAGCGGCTTGGCCCCGGGACAGGACGAGGAGACCCAGTACTTC.

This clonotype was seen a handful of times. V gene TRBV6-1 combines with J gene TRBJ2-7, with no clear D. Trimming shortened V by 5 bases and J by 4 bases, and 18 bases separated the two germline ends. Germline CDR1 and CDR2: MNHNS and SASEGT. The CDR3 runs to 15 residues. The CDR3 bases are TGTGCCAGCAGTACCCCCCCGGTTTTACGGTACGAGCAGTACTTC. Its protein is CASSTPPVLRYEQYF.

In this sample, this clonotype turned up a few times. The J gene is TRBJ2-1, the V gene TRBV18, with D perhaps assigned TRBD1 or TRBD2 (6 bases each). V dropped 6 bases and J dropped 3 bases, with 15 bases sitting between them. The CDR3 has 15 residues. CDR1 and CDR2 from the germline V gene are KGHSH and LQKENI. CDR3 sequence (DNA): TGTGCCAGCTCTTGGGAGAGGGGGGACTACAATGAGCAGTTCTTC. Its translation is CASSWERGDYNEQFF.

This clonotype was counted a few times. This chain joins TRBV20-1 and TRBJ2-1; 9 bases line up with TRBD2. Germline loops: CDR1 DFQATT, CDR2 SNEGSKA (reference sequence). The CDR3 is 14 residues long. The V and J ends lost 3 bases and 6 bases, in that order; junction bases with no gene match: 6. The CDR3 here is CSASWLAGLNEQFF. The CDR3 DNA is TGCAGTGCTAGTTGGCTAGCGGGACTCAATGAGCAGTTCTTC.

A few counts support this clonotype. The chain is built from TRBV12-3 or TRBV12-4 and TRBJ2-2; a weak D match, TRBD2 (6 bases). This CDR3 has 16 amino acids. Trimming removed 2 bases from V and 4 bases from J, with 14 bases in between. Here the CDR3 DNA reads TGTGCCAGCAGTTTACCACTAGCCTCGCTCACCGGGGAGCTGTTTTTT. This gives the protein CASSLPLASLTGELFF.

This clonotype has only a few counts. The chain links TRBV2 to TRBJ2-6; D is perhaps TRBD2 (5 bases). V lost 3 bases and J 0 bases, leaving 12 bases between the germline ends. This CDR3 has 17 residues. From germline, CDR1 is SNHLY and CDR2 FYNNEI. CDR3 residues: CASSDRGFGSGANVLTF. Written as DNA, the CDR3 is TGTGCCAGCAGTGATCGAGGGTTTGGCTCTGGGGCCAACGTCCTGACTTTC. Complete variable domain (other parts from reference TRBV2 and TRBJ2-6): EPEVTQTPSHQVTQMGQEVILRCVPISNHLYFYWYRQILGQKVEFLVSFYNNEISEKSEIFDDQFSVERPDGSNFTLKIRSTKLEDSAMYFCASSDRGFGSGANVLTFGAGSRLTVL.

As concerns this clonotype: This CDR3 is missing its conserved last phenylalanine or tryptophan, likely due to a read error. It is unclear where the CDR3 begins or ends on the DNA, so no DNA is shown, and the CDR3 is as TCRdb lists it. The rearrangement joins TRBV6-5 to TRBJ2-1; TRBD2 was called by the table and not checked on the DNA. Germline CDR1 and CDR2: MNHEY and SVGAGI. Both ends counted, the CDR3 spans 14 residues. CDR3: CASSYTDGETSGGV.

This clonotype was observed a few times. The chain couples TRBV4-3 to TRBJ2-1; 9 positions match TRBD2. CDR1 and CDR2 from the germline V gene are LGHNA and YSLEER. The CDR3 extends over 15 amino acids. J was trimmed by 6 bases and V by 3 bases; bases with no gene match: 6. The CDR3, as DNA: TGCGCCAGCAGCCATAGCGGGAGATGGCGCAATGAGCAGTTCTTC. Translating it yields CASSHSGRWRNEQFF.

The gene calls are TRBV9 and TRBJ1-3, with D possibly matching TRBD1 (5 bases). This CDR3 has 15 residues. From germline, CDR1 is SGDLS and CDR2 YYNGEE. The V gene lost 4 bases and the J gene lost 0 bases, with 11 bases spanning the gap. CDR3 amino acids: CASSPGLISGNTIYF. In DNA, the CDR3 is TGTGCCAGCAGCCCGGGACTGATCTCTGGAAACACCATATATTTT.

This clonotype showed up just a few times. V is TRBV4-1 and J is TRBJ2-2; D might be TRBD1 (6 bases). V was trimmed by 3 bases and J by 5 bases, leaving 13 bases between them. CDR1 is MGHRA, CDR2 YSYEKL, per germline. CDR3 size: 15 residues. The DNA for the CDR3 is TGCGCCAGCAGCCAGGGCAGGGGTAGAACCGGGGAGCTGTTTTTT. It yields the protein CASSQGRGRTGELFF.

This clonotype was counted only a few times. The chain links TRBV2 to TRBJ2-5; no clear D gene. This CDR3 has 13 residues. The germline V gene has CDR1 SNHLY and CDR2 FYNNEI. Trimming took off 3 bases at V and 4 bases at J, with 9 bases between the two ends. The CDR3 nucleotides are TGTGCCAGCAGTGATGGTAGGAGAGAGACCCAGTACTTC. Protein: CASSDGRRETQYF.

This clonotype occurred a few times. DNA of the CDR3: TGTGCCAGCAGTCCTCCGGGACCGCGCTCCTACGAGCAGTACTTC. Its protein is CASSPPGPRSYEQYF. The genes are TRBV12-3 or TRBV12-4 and TRBJ2-7; D tentatively reads TRBD1 or TRBD2 (5 bases each). The CDR3 runs to 15 residues. Between the trimmed V and J ends, which lost 5 bases and 0 bases, there was a span of 14 bases.

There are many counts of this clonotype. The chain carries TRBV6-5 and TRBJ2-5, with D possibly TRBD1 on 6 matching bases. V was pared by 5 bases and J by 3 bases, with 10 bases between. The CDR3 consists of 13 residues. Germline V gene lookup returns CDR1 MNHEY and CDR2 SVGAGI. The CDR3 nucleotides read TGTGCCAGCAGTCGGACAGCCGAAGAGACCCAGTACTTC. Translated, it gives CASSRTAEETQYF.

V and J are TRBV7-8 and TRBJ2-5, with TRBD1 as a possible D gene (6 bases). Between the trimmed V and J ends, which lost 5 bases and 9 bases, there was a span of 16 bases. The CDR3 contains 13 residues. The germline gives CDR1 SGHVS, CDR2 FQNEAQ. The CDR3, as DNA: TGTGCCAGCAGCCCAGGGGACCGTCGGGCCCAGTACTTC. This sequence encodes CASSPGDRRAQYF.

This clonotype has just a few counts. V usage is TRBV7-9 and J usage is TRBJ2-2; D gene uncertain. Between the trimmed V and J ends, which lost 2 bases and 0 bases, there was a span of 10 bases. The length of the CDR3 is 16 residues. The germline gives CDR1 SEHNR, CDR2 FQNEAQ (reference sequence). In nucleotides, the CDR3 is TGTGCCAGCAGCTTAAAGGGTCCCACGAACACCGGGGAGCTGTTTTTT. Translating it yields CASSLKGPTNTGELFF.

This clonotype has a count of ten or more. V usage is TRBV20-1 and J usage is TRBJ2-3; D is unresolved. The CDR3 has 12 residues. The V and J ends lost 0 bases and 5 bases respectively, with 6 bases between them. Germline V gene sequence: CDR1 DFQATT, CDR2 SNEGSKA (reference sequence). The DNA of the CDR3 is TGCAGTGCTAGAGAGGGCCAAGATACGCAGTATTTT. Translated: CSAREGQDTQYF.

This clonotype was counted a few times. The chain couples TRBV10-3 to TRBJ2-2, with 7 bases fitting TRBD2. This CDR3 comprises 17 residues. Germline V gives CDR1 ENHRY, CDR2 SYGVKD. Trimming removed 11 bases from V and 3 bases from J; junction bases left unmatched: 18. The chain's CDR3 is CASKGSSGLTYTGELFF. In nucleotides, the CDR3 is TGTGCCTCCAAAGGTAGTAGCGGGTTAACCTACACCGGGGAGCTGTTTTTT.

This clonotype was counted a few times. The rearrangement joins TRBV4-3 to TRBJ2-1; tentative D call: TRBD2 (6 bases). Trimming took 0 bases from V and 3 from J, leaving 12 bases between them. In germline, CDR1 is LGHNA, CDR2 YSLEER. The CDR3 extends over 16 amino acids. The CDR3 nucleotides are TGCGCCAGCAGCCAAGATATACGGGAGTTCTACAATGAGCAGTTCTTC. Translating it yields CASSQDIREFYNEQFF.

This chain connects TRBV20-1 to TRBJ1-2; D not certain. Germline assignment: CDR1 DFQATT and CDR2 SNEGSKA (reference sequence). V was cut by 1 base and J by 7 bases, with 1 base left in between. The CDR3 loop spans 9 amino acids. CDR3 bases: TGCAGTGCTAGAGCTGGCTACACCTTC. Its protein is CSARAGYTF.

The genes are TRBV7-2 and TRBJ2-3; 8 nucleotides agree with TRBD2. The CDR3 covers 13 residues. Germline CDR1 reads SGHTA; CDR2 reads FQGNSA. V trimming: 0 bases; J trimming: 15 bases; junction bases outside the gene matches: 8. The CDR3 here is CASSLAGRSGSYF. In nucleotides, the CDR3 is TGTGCCAGCAGCTTAGCGGGGAGGAGCGGGAGTTATTTT.

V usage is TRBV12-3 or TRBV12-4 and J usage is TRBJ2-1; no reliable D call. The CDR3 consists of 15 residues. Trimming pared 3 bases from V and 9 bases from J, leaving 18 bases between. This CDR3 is CASSFRHSVESEQFF. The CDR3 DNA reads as TGTGCCAGCAGTTTTAGGCACTCCGTGGAGAGTGAGCAGTTCTTC.